Each of the 19 T cell receptor beta chains below was sequenced from the same sample in a study of regulatory T cells in long-lasting Graves disease. Construction of TCR beta libraries relied on iRepertoire HTBI primers and on Arm-PCR targeting CDR3 regions. One entry per CDR3 protein, called by TCRdb with MiXCR from the multiplex PCR reads. The sample lists roughly 300,000 distinct CDR3 sequences; about 20% were seen once. Time point indicated: persistent/refractory GD, antithyroid drugs over 5 years with positive TRAb. With RNA extracted from PBMCs as input, the TCR library was made. Sequences were derived from peripheral blood mononuclear cells (PBMCs), sampled when the disease was refractory, from a patient treated with antithyroid drugs. The receptors shown here come from a female donor with Graves disease.

This chain joins TRBV9 and TRBJ1-4, with a possible D match to TRBD1 (5 bases). The V gene lost 4 bases and the J gene lost 3 bases, with 19 bases spanning the gap. The CDR3 length is 17 residues. CDR1 SGDLS and CDR2 YYNGEE come from the germline V gene. The CDR3 nucleotides are TGTGCCAGCAGCTCCCCCGAGTTAGGAGGGGCTAATGAAAAACTGTTTTTT. Its protein product is CASSSPELGGANEKLFF.

The V and J genes are TRBV10-3 and TRBJ1-1; D unresolved. Germline loops: CDR1 ENHRY, CDR2 SYGVKD. The CDR3 consists of 11 residues. Trimming shortened V by 11 bases and J by 12 bases, and 19 bases separated the two germline ends. In DNA, the CDR3 is TGTGCCGTCTCCGAGAGAGGGAGGACTTTCTTT. Protein product: CAVSERGRTFF.

This clonotype was counted ten times or more. The rearrangement uses TRBV24-1 and TRBJ1-4; D possibly corresponds to TRBD1 (6 bases). Trimming left V 4 bases short and J 2 bases short, with 13 bases between. The CDR3 length is 16 residues. Per the germline V gene, CDR1 is KGHDR and CDR2 is SFDVKD. CDR3 sequence: CATSDPRTATNEKLFF. CDR3 coding DNA: TGTGCCACCAGTGACCCCCGGACAGCGACTAATGAAAAACTGTTTTTT.

In its sample, this clonotype was seen many times. The rearrangement joins TRBV28 to TRBJ2-7; no clear D. The germline V and J ends were trimmed by 3 bases and 3 bases, with 15 bases remaining between them. The CDR3 extends over 15 amino acids. CDR1 MDHEN and CDR2 SYDVKM come from the germline V gene. The CDR3 nucleotides read TGTGCCAGCAGTTTGCCAAGGCCTGGGCTCTACGAGCAGTACTTC. Translation: CASSLPRPGLYEQYF.

This clonotype was observed many times. The chain links TRBV2 to TRBJ2-5; possibly TRBD1 or TRBD2 for D (6 bases each). Per the germline V gene, CDR1 is SNHLY and CDR2 is FYNNEI. The CDR3 totals 16 residues. V was clipped by 0 bases and J by 5 bases, with 16 bases between them. Written as DNA, the CDR3 is TGTGCCAGCAGTGAAGCGCTGGGGGGCTTTGGGGAGACCCAGTACTTC. It encodes CASSEALGGFGETQYF.

This chain connects TRBV20-1 to TRBJ1-1, with D uncertain. This CDR3 contains 13 residues. The V end lost 0 bases, the J end lost 4 bases, and 9 bases lay between the germline ends. Germline loops: CDR1 DFQATT, CDR2 SNEGSKA (reference sequence). This CDR3 is CSARDRRITEAFF. For the CDR3, the DNA is TGCAGTGCTAGAGATCGACGGATCACTGAAGCTTTCTTT.

About this clonotype itself: A much larger clone differs by one base, so this may be a read error. The V gene is TRBV6-2 or TRBV6-3, the J gene TRBJ2-7; a possible D gene is TRBD2 (5 bases). CDR3 length equals 13 residues. CDR1 is MNHEY and CDR2 is SVGEGT in the germline V gene. Here the CDR3 DNA reads TGTGCCAGCAGTAAACTAGAAGGCTACGAGCGGTACTTC. Its translation is CASSKLEGYERYF.

This clonotype was observed many times. V is TRBV5-6 and J is TRBJ1-4, with D possibly matching TRBD1 (5 bases). CDR1 and CDR2 (germline): SGHDT, YYEEEE. Trimming took 1 base from V and 7 from J, leaving 14 bases between them. The CDR3 has 15 residues. The DNA for the CDR3 is TGTGCCAGCAGCTTGCTGACAGAAGCTAGTGAAAAACTGTTTTTT. It yields the protein CASSLLTEASEKLFF.

The table lists this clonotype with many counts. This chain joins TRBV12-3 or TRBV12-4 and TRBJ2-7; TRBD1 matches at 8 bases. V dropped 7 bases and J dropped 0; count of bases not matched to a gene: 8. The length of the CDR3 is 15 residues. The CDR3 nucleotides are TGTGCCAGCACCCCAGGGGGCCTGAGCTCCTACGAGCAGTACTTC. It codes for CASTPGGLSSYEQYF.

The chain joins TRBV7-9 to TRBJ2-7; 9 bases line up with TRBD2. The CDR3 covers 14 residues. Germline V CDR1 and CDR2: SEHNR, FQNEAQ (reference sequence). Trimming took 3 bases from V and 3 from J; bases not matched to a gene: 3. This CDR3 is CASSLAGGVYEQYF. As DNA, the CDR3 is TGTGCCAGCAGCTTGGCGGGGGGGGTCTACGAGCAGTACTTC.

This clonotype has at least ten counts. This rearrangement joins TRBV28 to TRBJ1-1; no firm D call. This CDR3 has 12 amino acids. The germline gives CDR1 MDHEN, CDR2 SYDVKM. V was shortened by 4 bases and J by 1 base, with 4 bases between the two germline ends. CDR3 sequence reads: CASSWGNTEAFF. DNA for the CDR3: TGTGCCAGCAGTTGGGGGAACACTGAAGCTTTCTTT.

The chain combines TRBV5-6 with TRBJ1-1; D not resolved. Looked up from germline, CDR1 is SGHDT and CDR2 is YYEEEE. V was clipped by 3 bases and J by 6 bases, with 6 bases between them. The CDR3 totals 11 residues. CDR3: CASSWDSEAFF. The DNA of the CDR3 is TGTGCCAGCAGCTGGGATTCTGAAGCTTTCTTT.

A word on this clonotype: A much larger clone differs by one base, so this may be a read error. The chain uses TRBV28 and TRBJ2-7, with unresolved D. From germline, CDR1 is MDHEN and CDR2 SYDVKM. This CDR3 contains 12 residues. Trimming stripped 3 bases from V and 2 bases from J, with 5 bases between. The CDR3 bases are TGTGCCAGCAGTTTCAACACCTACGAGCAGTACTTC. It translates to CASSFNTYEQYF. Looking up the rest from reference TRBV28 and TRBJ2-7 gives the full variable domain: DVKVTQSSRYLVKRTGEKVFLECVQDMDHENMFWYRQDPGLGLRLIYFSYDVKMKEKGDIPEGYSVSREKKERFSLILESASTNQTSMYLCASSFNTYEQYFGPGTRLTVT.

This clonotype was observed a single time. This may arise from a read error, as a much more abundant clone is one base away. The chain combines TRBV28 with TRBJ1-5, with D possibly being TRBD1 (6 bases). Germline V gene lookup returns CDR1 MDHEN and CDR2 SYDVKM. CDR3 length: 15 amino acids. The CDR3 DNA is TGTGCCAGCAGTTTGCACAGGGCGAGCAATCGGCCCCAGCATTTT. Its protein is CASSLHRASNRPQHF.

V usage is TRBV20-1 and J usage is TRBJ2-5, with 7 positions matching TRBD1. This CDR3 spans 13 amino acids. From germline, CDR1 is DFQATT and CDR2 SNEGSKA (reference sequence). V gave up 3 bases and J gave up 3 bases; unmatched junction bases: 4. CDR3 nucleotide sequence: TGCAGTGCTAGCATGACAGGGAAAGAGACCCAGTACTTC. This encodes CSASMTGKETQYF.

The genes are TRBV5-1 and TRBJ2-1; the D gene is possibly TRBD2 (6 bases). With the DNA end fitting TRBJ2-5 better, the J assignment may be wrong. Germline V gene lookup returns CDR1 SGHRS and CDR2 YFSETQ. This CDR3 has 14 amino acids. The CDR3 spells CASSLGRGRETQYF. CDR3 bases: TGCGCCAGCAGCTTGGGGCGGGGAAGGGAGACCCAGTACTTC.

This clonotype was counted many times. V and J are TRBV28 and TRBJ2-7, with 8 bases aligning to TRBD2. The germline CDR1 and CDR2 sequences are MDHEN and SYDVKM. J was trimmed by 6 bases and V by 3 bases; bases with no gene match: 10. CDR3 length: 15 amino acids. The CDR3 sequence is CASSFPTRGVLEQYF. The CDR3 coding sequence is TGTGCCAGCAGTTTTCCAACGCGGGGGGTCCTCGAGCAGTACTTC.

The genes are TRBV3-1 and TRBJ1-3; 9 nucleotides match TRBD1. CDR1 and CDR2 from the germline V gene are LGHDT and YNNKEL (reference sequence). After removal of 1 base from V and 3 bases from J, the junction contained 7 bases not matched to a gene. The CDR3 totals 17 residues. In DNA form, the CDR3 reads TGTGCCAGCAGCCAAGCCGGCACAGGGGGCGGTGGAAACACCATATATTTT. This encodes CASSQAGTGGGGNTIYF.

This clonotype was found many times. V and J are TRBV6-1 and TRBJ1-2, with 8 bases that match TRBD1. The CDR3 covers 13 residues. J was trimmed by 3 bases and V by 6 bases; bases with no gene match: 3. The germline gives CDR1 MNHNS, CDR2 SASEGT. Here the CDR3 DNA reads TGTGCCAGCAGAGACAGGGGCTACTATGGCTACACCTTC. It encodes CASRDRGYYGYTF.